Described below is a single T cell receptor (beta chain) sequence and its context. Time point denoted: persistent/refractory GD, antithyroid drugs over 5 years with positive TRAb. PBMC RNA served as the TCR library source. Patients were enrolled at an endocrinology department in Xi'an, China. The V end lost 2 bases, the J end lost 4 bases, and 14 bases lay between the germline ends. Germline CDR1 reads SNHLY; CDR2 reads FYNNEI. The CDR3 runs to 15 residues. Sequencing libraries for TCR beta were prepared with iRepertoire HTBI primers and Arm-PCR of CDR3 regions. In TCRdb, the multiplex PCR reads were re-called with MiXCR into one record per CDR3 protein. The sample consists of 300,000 to 400,000 distinct CDR3 sequences, roughly a fifth of them appearing once. This entry belongs to a study of regulatory T cells in long-lasting Graves disease. Turning to the study itself: Over 5 years of antithyroid drugs plus positive TSH receptor antibodies defined persistent Graves' disease.

This chain connects TRBV2 to TRBJ2-5, with a possible D match to TRBD1 (5 bases). The sequencing here drew on peripheral blood mononuclear cells (PBMCs), taken when the disease was refractory, from a patient treated with antithyroid drugs. The TCR sequence derives from a female donor with Graves disease. CDR3 coding DNA: TGTGCCAGCAGTGAAAGTAGGGGTCAAGGAGAGACCCAGTACTTC. Protein product: CASSESRGQGETQYF. Looking up the rest from reference TRBV2 and TRBJ2-5 gives the full variable domain: EPEVTQTPSHQVTQMGQEVILRCVPISNHLYFYWYRQILGQKVEFLVSFYNNEISEKSEIFDDQFSVERPDGSNFTLKIRSTKLEDSAMYFCASSESRGQGETQYFGPGTRLLVL.